The 27 T cell receptor beta chains below come from one sample, sequenced in a study of spatial heterogeneity in lung cancer. TCRdb called the 5' RACE reads again in MiXCR, with one record for every CDR3 protein. The repertoire holds roughly 10,000 distinct CDR3 sequences, with roughly 4% as singletons. Time point: sample taken at primary tumor resection. Without sorting, whole RNA was sequenced from tumor, nontumor lung or frozen PBMC. The specimen comprised normal lung tissue next to the tumor, sampled at surgery. The receptors shown here come from a male donor with early-stage non-small cell lung cancer.

This clonotype was seen at least ten times. Within a library made for alpha chains, this beta chain is off target, and its count is uninformative. The chain couples TRBV6-5 to TRBJ1-5, with D unclear. The germline V gene has CDR1 MNHEY and CDR2 SVGAGI. This CDR3 region has 14 residues. Trimming took 8 bases from V and 1 from J, leaving 12 bases between them. DNA of the CDR3: TGTGCCAGCGGAGGAGGGTGGAGCAATCAGCCCCAGCATTTT. Protein: CASGGGWSNQPQHF.

This clonotype was counted ten times or more. A library prepared for alpha chains yielded this beta chain as an off-target read; its size is of little meaning. The rearrangement links TRBV14 to TRBJ2-1, with a weak D call TRBD2 (5 bases). CDR3 length equals 14 residues. Germline values: CDR1 SGHDN, CDR2 FVKESK. The V end was cut by 4 bases, the J end by 8 bases, with 15 bases between. The CDR3 is CASSPFTGSDEQFF. In nucleotides, the CDR3 is TGTGCCAGCAGCCCCTTTACGGGGAGCGATGAGCAGTTCTTC.

This clonotype is medium-sized by share. Because the library targeted alpha chains, this beta chain is an off-target read whose size means little. The chain is built from TRBV28 and TRBJ2-2; TRBD1 is a possible D gene (5 bases). V lost 6 bases and J 4 bases, leaving 18 bases between the germline ends. Germline CDR1 reads MDHEN; CDR2 reads SYDVKM. The CDR3 is made up of 16 amino acids. The CDR3 region is CASSRSPQGLTGELFF. In nucleotides, the CDR3 is TGTGCCAGCAGCCGCTCACCCCAGGGCCTCACCGGGGAGCTGTTTTTT.

This clonotype was found many times. This beta chain is an unintended read in a library built for alpha chains; its size means little. The chain couples TRBV3-1 to TRBJ1-4, with TRBD1 as a possible D gene (5 bases). The CDR3 has 12 amino acids. The V gene's germline CDR1 is LGHDT and CDR2 YNNKEL (reference sequence). The V end lost 4 bases, the J end lost 13 bases, and 13 bases lay between the germline ends. The CDR3 reads CASSPDSLRLFF. The CDR3 DNA is TGTGCCAGCAGCCCCGACAGTCTGAGACTGTTTTTT.

This clonotype was seen more than once but under ten times. As an off-target read in a library built for alpha chains, this beta chain has a frequency of little significance. The chain joins TRBV5-6 to TRBJ1-5; D uncertain. The germline V gene has CDR1 SGHDT and CDR2 YYEEEE. This CDR3 is 14 amino acids long. With 3 bases removed from V and 4 bases from J, the gap between germline ends came to 11 bases. This CDR3 reads CASSWARRNQPQHF. The CDR3 region has the DNA TGTGCCAGCAGCTGGGCGCGGAGAAATCAGCCCCAGCATTTT. Full variable domain (missing parts from reference TRBV5-6 and TRBJ1-5): DAGVTQSPTHLIKTRGQQVTLRCSPKSGHDTVSWYQQALGQGPQFIFQYYEEEERQRGNFPDRFSGHQFPNYSSELNVNALLLGDSALYLCASSWARRNQPQHFGDGTRLSIL.

This clonotype was observed many times. A library made for alpha chains picked up this beta chain off target, so its size means little. This chain joins TRBV5-1 and TRBJ2-7; 10 bases match TRBD1. In germline, CDR1 is SGHRS, CDR2 YFSETQ. CDR3 size: 14 residues. J was trimmed by 4 bases and V by 5 bases; bases with no gene match: 6. In DNA form, the CDR3 reads TGCGCCAGCAGGCGCCGGGACAGGGGATACGAGCAGTACTTC. Encoded protein: CASRRRDRGYEQYF. The entire variable domain, with the rest obtained from reference TRBV5-1 and TRBJ2-7, is as follows: KAGVTQTPRYLIKTRGQQVTLSCSPISGHRSVSWYQQTPGQGLQFLFEYFSETQRNKGNFPGRFSGRQFSNSRSEMNVSTLELGDSALYLCASRRRDRGYEQYFGPGTRLTVT.

Sample share makes this clonotype medium-sized (0.01 to 0.1%). Because this beta chain is a stray read in a library intended to capture alpha chains, its abundance should not be given much weight. This chain uses TRBV4-2 with TRBJ2-7; TRBD1 matches at 8 bases. V lost 2 bases, J lost 3 bases, and 21 bases stayed unmatched. Germline CDR1 LGHNA, CDR2 YNFKEQ. The CDR3 loop spans 20 amino acids. CDR3 sequence (DNA): TGTGCCAGCAGCCAAAGGATTCGACAGGGGAGCCTATCGGGAAGCTACGAGCAGTACTTC. This translates into CASSQRIRQGSLSGSYEQYF.

This clonotype was counted at least ten times. This beta chain is a stray sequence in a library constructed for alpha chains; its clone size is not meaningful. V is TRBV27 and J is TRBJ2-7; D is unclear. The CDR3 spans 12 residues. V was pared by 10 bases and J by 6 bases, with 16 bases between. Germline-derived CDR1 and CDR2 are MNHEY and SMNVEV (reference sequence). The CDR3 nucleotides are TGTGCCACCGGTACCAGTCCAGCCGAGCAGTACTTC. Protein sequence: CATGTSPAEQYF.

This clonotype was seen many times. Found in a library prepared for alpha chains, this beta chain is an off-target read, and its abundance has little meaning. This sequence joins TRBV7-2 and TRBJ2-7, with 7 nucleotides matching TRBD2. V lost 1 base to trimming and J lost 12 bases; unmatched junction nucleotides: 6. Germline CDR1 is SGHTA and CDR2 is FQGNSA. CDR3 length: 12 amino acids. CDR3 nucleotide sequence: TGTGCCAGCAGCTTAGGGCAGGGAGGGTTGTACTTC. Its protein is CASSLGQGGLYF.

This clonotype is termed medium-sized. Because the library targeted alpha chains, this beta chain is an off-target read whose size means little. This rearrangement joins TRBV24-1 to TRBJ2-3, with D tentatively TRBD2 (6 bases). The CDR3 sequence is 15 residues long. Germline V gene lookup returns CDR1 KGHDR and CDR2 SFDVKD. V shed 1 base and J shed 4 bases, with 11 bases lying between them. In DNA form, the CDR3 reads TGTGCCACCAGTGATTTATGGGGGGAGGCAGATACGCAGTATTTT. Protein sequence: CATSDLWGEADTQYF.

This clonotype came up many times. A library made for alpha chains picked up this beta chain off target, so its size means little. The gene calls are TRBV27 and TRBJ2-1; D might be TRBD2 (5 bases). Germline CDR1 reads MNHEY; CDR2 reads SMNVEV (reference sequence). Trimming shortened V by 3 bases and J by 5 bases, and 8 bases separated the two germline ends. This CDR3 spans 13 amino acids. CDR3: CASSFRRNNEQFF. The CDR3 DNA sequence: TGTGCCAGCAGTTTCAGGAGGAACAATGAGCAGTTCTTC.

This clonotype was seen ten or more times. This beta chain turned up in a library designed for alpha chains; as an off-target read, its abundance says little. CDR3 DNA sequence: TGTGCCAGCAGCCAAGGGAGGTTCGACTCTGGGGCCAACGTCCTGACTTTC. Its translation is CASSQGRFDSGANVLTF. The V gene is TRBV3-1, the J gene TRBJ2-6; a weak D match, TRBD2 (5 bases). CDR3 length equals 17 residues. V lost 1 base, J lost 0 bases, and 10 bases lay in between. In germline, CDR1 is LGHDT, CDR2 YNNKEL (reference sequence). The full variable domain, in which reference TRBV3-1 and TRBJ2-6 provide the parts outside the CDR3, is DTAVSQTPKYLVTQMGNDKSIKCEQNLGHDTMYWYKQDSKKFLKIMFSYNNKELIINETVPNRFSPKSPDKAHLNLHINSLELGDSAVYFCASSQGRFDSGANVLTFGAGSRLTVL.

Ten or more counts support this clonotype. Found in a library prepared for alpha chains, this beta chain is an off-target read, and its abundance has little meaning. V is TRBV6-5 and J is TRBJ2-7; 7 bases are shared with TRBD1. The trim removed 5 bases at V and 7 bases at J, leaving 5 bases unmatched. The CDR3 spans 12 residues. CDR1 and CDR2 (germline): MNHEY, SVGAGI. CDR3 sequence (DNA): TGTGCCAGCAGTACAGGGGAGAGAGAGCAGTACTTC. Residues: CASSTGEREQYF.

This clonotype has only a few counts. This beta chain is off target for a library built for alpha chains, so its abundance means little. The rearrangement uses TRBV30 and TRBJ1-6, with no clear D. CDR3 length: 13 residues. Between the trimmed V and J ends, which lost 1 base and 7 bases, there was a span of 8 bases. Germline values: CDR1 GTSNPN, CDR2 SVGIG (reference sequence). The CDR3 DNA is TGTGCCTGGAGTGGGCGGACGAATTCACCCCTCCACTTT. Translating gives CAWSGRTNSPLHF.

This clonotype was observed at least ten times. In a library made to pick up alpha chains, this beta chain is a stray read with a size that means little. The J gene is TRBJ2-4, the V gene TRBV9; D is possibly TRBD1 (6 bases). CDR3 length: 17 residues. CDR1 and CDR2 (germline): SGDLS, YYNGEE. V lost 0 bases, J lost 1 base, and 14 bases lay in between. The CDR3 is CASSVGSLQGAKNIQYF. In DNA, the CDR3 is TGTGCCAGCAGCGTAGGGAGTCTTCAGGGGGCCAAAAACATTCAGTACTTC.

This clonotype turned up a few times. Because the library targeted alpha chains, this beta chain is an off-target read whose size means little. The V and J genes are TRBV6-5 and TRBJ2-7, with 10 bases lining up with TRBD2. V lost 2 bases and J lost 9; bases outside the gene matches: 10. This CDR3 is built from 15 residues. The germline V gene encodes CDR1 MNHEY and CDR2 SVGAGI. CDR3: CASSYESSGRSGQYF. CDR3 coding DNA: TGTGCCAGCAGTTACGAGAGTAGCGGGAGGTCAGGGCAGTACTTC.

This clonotype was seen ten or more times. Since the library was made to target alpha chains, this beta chain is a stray read and its abundance is not meaningful. The J gene is TRBJ2-6, the V gene TRBV20-1; D is unresolved. CDR3 length equals 13 residues. Trimming cost V 5 bases and J 0 bases, with 5 bases left between them. Germline CDR1 reads DFQATT; CDR2 reads SNEGSKA (reference sequence). The CDR3 sequence is CSASPSGANVLTF. The CDR3 region has the DNA TGCAGTGCTTCGCCCTCTGGGGCCAACGTCCTGACTTTC.

This clonotype is medium-sized (0.01 to 0.1%) within its sample. Found in a library prepared for alpha chains, this beta chain is an off-target read, and its abundance has little meaning. The chain employs TRBV20-1 and TRBJ2-3, with 8 positions matching TRBD2. Germline V gene lookup returns CDR1 DFQATT and CDR2 SNEGSKA (reference sequence). The CDR3 length is 14 residues. With V trimmed by 0 bases and J by 9 bases, 8 bases remained unmatched. This chain's CDR3 is CSARDKGGGMTQYF. The DNA of the CDR3 is TGCAGTGCTAGAGATAAGGGCGGGGGGATGACGCAGTATTTT.

Notes on this clonotype: For a library built for alpha chains, this beta chain is a stray read; little rests on its size. This chain links TRBV12-3 or TRBV12-4 with TRBJ1-6; D may be TRBD1 (6 bases). Between the trimmed V and J ends, which lost 5 bases and 9 bases, there was a span of 11 bases. This CDR3 is 13 amino acids long. The CDR3 DNA reads as TGTGCCAGCAGTACCCACAGGGTTTCACCCCTCCACTTT. Protein sequence: CASSTHRVSPLHF.

This clonotype qualifies as medium-sized. A library prepared for alpha chains yielded this beta chain as an off-target read; its size is of little meaning. The V gene is TRBV12-3 or TRBV12-4, the J gene TRBJ2-7; TRBD2 matches at 10 bases. J was trimmed by 6 bases and V by 3 bases; bases with no gene match: 2. The CDR3 runs to 13 residues. For the CDR3, the DNA is TGTGCCAGCAGTTTGGGACTAGCGACCGAGCAGTACTTC. It is translated as CASSLGLATEQYF.

This clonotype was seen ten or more times. A library made for alpha chains picked up this beta chain off target, so its size means little. V is TRBV7-2 and J is TRBJ1-1; D gene ambiguous. The germline CDR1 and CDR2 sequences are SGHTA and FQGNSA. Deletions cut 4 bases from V and 4 bases from J, with 25 bases between. The CDR3 length is 18 residues. Here the CDR3 DNA reads TGTGCCAGCAGCTCTTCTCGGCCGGGATTTGTTGATGCCACTGAAGCTTTCTTT. Amino acids: CASSSSRPGFVDATEAFF.

This clonotype was seen many times. Since it is a stray read in a library aimed at alpha chains, this beta chain has a size that is not meaningful. The rearrangement uses TRBV3-1 and TRBJ1-1; unclear D gene. CDR3 length: 16 residues. Germline CDR1 LGHDT, CDR2 YNNKEL (reference sequence). V was cut by 0 bases and J by 1 base, with 12 bases left in between. The CDR3 spells CASSQDLGRRNTEAFF. The CDR3 nucleotides read TGTGCCAGCAGCCAAGATCTTGGCAGGAGGAACACTGAAGCTTTCTTT.

In its sample, this clonotype was seen many times. This beta chain appears as a stray read in a library generated for alpha chains; its size is not informative. The chain joins TRBV6-1 to TRBJ1-1; no firm D call. V was trimmed by 1 base and J by 4 bases, leaving 7 bases between them. This CDR3 is built from 13 residues. Per germline, CDR1 MNHNS and CDR2 SASEGT. The CDR3 loop is CASSEVRTTEAFF. The CDR3 DNA is TGTGCCAGCAGTGAAGTAAGGACCACTGAAGCTTTCTTT.

This clonotype showed up many times. Since the library was made to target alpha chains, this beta chain is a stray read and its abundance is not meaningful. The chain is built from TRBV7-8 and TRBJ1-2; no clear D. CDR3 length: 14 residues. V was clipped by 2 bases and J by 4 bases, with 11 bases between them. Germline assignment: CDR1 SGHVS and CDR2 FQNEAQ. The CDR3 region is CASSLSMAAYGYTF. The CDR3 nucleotides are TGTGCCAGCAGCTTAAGCATGGCAGCCTATGGCTACACCTTC.

This clonotype is medium-sized in the sample. Little can be read into the size of this beta chain, an off-target read in a library designed for alpha chains. The rearrangement uses TRBV5-1 and TRBJ1-1; D uncertain. This CDR3 has 14 residues. Germline-derived CDR1 and CDR2 are SGHRS and YFSETQ. Trimming removed 0 bases from V and 1 base from J, with 7 bases in between. CDR3 loop: CASSLVGPNTEAFF. CDR3 nucleotides: TGCGCCAGCAGCTTGGTAGGGCCGAACACTGAAGCTTTCTTT.

This clonotype has at least ten counts. This beta chain appears as a stray read in a library generated for alpha chains; its size is not informative. The chain carries TRBV18 and TRBJ2-5, with D tentatively TRBD1 (6 bases). V lost 3 bases to trimming and J lost 1 base, with 9 bases between them. Germline V lookup: CDR1 KGHSH, CDR2 LQKENI. This CDR3 is built from 14 residues. The CDR3 is CASSPGQTQETQYF. For the CDR3, the DNA is TGTGCCAGCTCACCCGGACAGACCCAAGAGACCCAGTACTTC.

This clonotype was recorded at least ten times. In a library made to pick up alpha chains, this beta chain is a stray read with a size that means little. V is TRBV20-1 and J is TRBJ2-7; 9 bases agree with TRBD2. CDR1 and CDR2 from the germline V gene are DFQATT and SNEGSKA (reference sequence). The CDR3 covers 15 residues. With V trimmed by 2 bases and J by 3 bases, 8 bases remained unmatched. The CDR3 DNA reads TGCAGTGCTAGACCTTTAGCGGGAGACGGCTACGAGCAGTACTTC. Its translation is CSARPLAGDGYEQYF.